This T cell receptor (beta chain) was recovered during a study of beta chain features in type 1 diabetes. General study points: Any PCR bias toward short templates would affect both groups alike. People with Type 1 diabetes carried modestly yet significantly shorter TCRB CDR3s in all four CD4+ subsets.

V shed 5 bases, J shed 15 bases, and the junction held 9 bases outside the gene matches. The CDR3 has 12 residues. Per the germline V gene, CDR1 is SGHTA and CDR2 is FQGTGA. A note on this clone: What it binds is unknown.

cDNA synthesis used the whole RNA isolate, giving expressed TCRB sequences. Only in-frame clones appear in the TCRdb table, and some are missing; sequencing was by immunoSEQ multiplex PCR. The sample consists of just over 450,000 clones, 30% of them appearing once. Source material: naive CD4+ T cells from blood. This clonotype was obtained from a man aged 18 to 30 in good health. The chain recombines TRBV7-3 with TRBJ2-1, with TRBD2 matching 8 bases. DNA for the CDR3: TGTGCCAGCAGCCCCACTAGCGGTCCCCTGTTCTTC. This encodes CASSPTSGPLFF.